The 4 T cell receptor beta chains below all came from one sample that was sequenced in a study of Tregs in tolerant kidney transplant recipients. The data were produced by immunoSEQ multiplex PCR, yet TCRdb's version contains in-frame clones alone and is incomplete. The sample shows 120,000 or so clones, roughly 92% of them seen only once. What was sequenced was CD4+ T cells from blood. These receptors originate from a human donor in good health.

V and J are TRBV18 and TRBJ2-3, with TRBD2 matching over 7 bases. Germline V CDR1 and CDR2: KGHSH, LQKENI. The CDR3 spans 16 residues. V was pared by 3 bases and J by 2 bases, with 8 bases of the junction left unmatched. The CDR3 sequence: CASSPQRGGVTDTQYF. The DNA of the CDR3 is TGTGCCAGCTCACCTCAGCGGGGCGGGGTCACAGATACGCAGTATTTT.

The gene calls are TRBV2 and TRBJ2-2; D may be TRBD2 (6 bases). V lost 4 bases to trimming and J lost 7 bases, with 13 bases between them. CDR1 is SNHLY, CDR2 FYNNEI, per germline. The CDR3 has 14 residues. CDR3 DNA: TGTGCCAGCAGTGGGTTAGCGGTCGGCGGGGAGCTGTTTTTT. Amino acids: CASSGLAVGGELFF. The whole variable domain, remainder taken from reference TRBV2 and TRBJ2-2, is EPEVTQTPSHQVTQMGQEVILRCVPISNHLYFYWYRQILGQKVEFLVSFYNNEISEKSEIFDDQFSVERPDGSNFTLKIRSTKLEDSAMYFCASSGLAVGGELFFGEGSRLTVL.

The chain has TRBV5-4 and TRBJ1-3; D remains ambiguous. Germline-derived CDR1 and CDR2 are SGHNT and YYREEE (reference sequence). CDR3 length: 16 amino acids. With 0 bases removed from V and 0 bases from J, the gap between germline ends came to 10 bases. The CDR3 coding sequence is TGTGCCAGCAGCTTGGGACCCCAGACCTCTGGAAACACCATATATTTT. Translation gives CASSLGPQTSGNTIYF.

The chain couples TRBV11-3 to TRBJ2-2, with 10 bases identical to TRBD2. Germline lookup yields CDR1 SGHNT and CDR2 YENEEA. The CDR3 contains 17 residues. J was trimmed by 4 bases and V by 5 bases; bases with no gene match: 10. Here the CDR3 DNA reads TGTGCCAGCAGCCTCAGCGGGAGGGAAGGGATCACCGGGGAGCTGTTTTTT. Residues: CASSLSGREGITGELFF.